Shown below are 18 T cell receptor beta chains from a single sample sequenced in a study of OX40 agonist ivuxolimab in advanced cancers. Profiled with immunoSEQ multiplex PCR; TCRdb holds only in-frame clones, not every one. The sample has about 74,000 clones; about 86% are singletons. Specimen: CD4+ or CD8+ T cells sorted from blood, collected in a trial of the OX40 agonist ivuxolimab. Receptors were obtained from an adult with an advanced solid tumor such as melanoma, head and neck, liver or kidney cancer.

This chain joins TRBV28 and TRBJ1-6, with D tentatively TRBD1 (5 bases). Germline-derived CDR1 and CDR2 are MDHEN and SYDVKM. This CDR3 has 14 residues. Trimming removed 6 bases at V and 4 bases at J, with 10 bases between. The CDR3 bases are TGTGCCAGCAGCCGACAGATGTATAATTCACCCCTCCACTTT. The encoded protein is CASSRQMYNSPLHF.

The V and J genes are TRBV27 and TRBJ2-7; tentatively, D is TRBD2 (6 bases). The ends were cut back, 3 bases at V and 5 bases at J, with 17 bases in the middle. The germline CDR1 and CDR2 sequences are MNHEY and SMNVEV (reference sequence). CDR3 length: 15 amino acids. The CDR3 protein is CASSLIGGTVDEQYF. The DNA of the CDR3 is TGTGCCAGCAGTTTGATCGGCGGGACTGTCGACGAGCAGTACTTC.

CDR3 amino acids: CASSLGGQGNTEAFF. DNA for the CDR3: TGCGCCAGCAGCTTGGGGGGACAGGGAAACACTGAAGCTTTCTTT. The chain combines TRBV5-1 with TRBJ1-1; 9 bases fit TRBD1. Germline CDR1 reads SGHRS; CDR2 reads YFSETQ. This CDR3 has 15 amino acids. V lost 0 bases, J lost 2 bases, and 2 bases stayed unmatched.

This chain joins TRBV7-8 and TRBJ2-5, with D uncertain. Per the germline V gene, CDR1 is SGHVS and CDR2 is FQNEAQ. Trimming took off 5 bases at V and 5 bases at J, with 15 bases between the two ends. The CDR3 sequence is 14 residues long. The CDR3 protein is CASSPPPGRETQYF. CDR3 DNA sequence: TGTGCCAGCAGCCCCCCTCCGGGCAGGGAGACCCAGTACTTC.

The gene calls are TRBV20-1 and TRBJ2-7; D is undetermined. The CDR3 runs 11 residues. Germline CDR1 and CDR2: DFQATT and SNEGSKA (reference sequence). Between the trimmed V and J ends, which lost 5 bases and 3 bases, there was a span of 8 bases. The chain's CDR3 is CSAPFNYEQYV. Here the CDR3 DNA reads TGCAGTGCTCCCTTTAACTACGAGCAGTACGTC.

The V and J genes are TRBV7-3 and TRBJ1-2; 10 nucleotides line up with TRBD1. From germline, CDR1 is SGHTA and CDR2 FQGTGA. This CDR3 is built from 17 residues. V was pared by 0 bases and J by 4 bases, with 8 bases of the junction left unmatched. The CDR3 sequence is CASSLTPPGQGTYGYTF. Written as DNA, the CDR3 is TGTGCCAGCAGCTTAACTCCCCCGGGACAGGGGACCTATGGCTACACCTTC.

This chain links TRBV9 with TRBJ2-7; a weak D match, TRBD2 (5 bases). The V gene's germline CDR1 is SGDLS and CDR2 YYNGEE. The CDR3 has 14 residues. Trimming took 3 bases from V and 0 from J, leaving 10 bases between them. As DNA, the CDR3 is TGTGCCAGCAGCGCCTCGGGATACTCCTACGAGCAGTACTTC. Amino acids: CASSASGYSYEQYF.

This chain connects TRBV15 to TRBJ2-1; 11 bases fit TRBD2. V dropped 5 bases and J dropped 10; count of bases not matched to a gene: 4. CDR1 is LNHNV, CDR2 YYDKDF, per germline (reference sequence). The CDR3 sequence is 13 residues long. CDR3 sequence reads: CATSDRLAGEQFF. In DNA, the CDR3 is TGTGCCACCAGCGACCGACTAGCGGGAGAGCAGTTCTTC. The whole variable domain, remainder taken from reference TRBV15 and TRBJ2-1, is DAMVIQNPRYQVTQFGKPVTLSCSQTLNHNVMYWYQQKSSQAPKLLFHYYDKDFNNEADTPDNFQSRRPNTSFCFLDIRSPGLGDTAMYLCATSDRLAGEQFFGPGTRLTVL.

This chain links TRBV9 with TRBJ2-2; perhaps D is TRBD1 or TRBD2 (5 bases each). Germline CDR1 reads SGDLS; CDR2 reads YYNGEE. V lost 2 bases, J lost 6 bases, and 14 bases lay in between. The CDR3 is 15 residues long. The CDR3 nucleotides are TGTGCCAGCAGCGTCTCAGGGAGTCGGGCCGGGGAGCTGTTTTTT. This sequence encodes CASSVSGSRAGELFF.

The rearrangement joins TRBV6-1 to TRBJ2-1; D remains unclear. This CDR3 is built from 15 residues. The V end was cut by 3 bases, the J end by 3 bases, with 12 bases between. CDR1 and CDR2 (germline): MNHNS, SASEGT. Written as DNA, the CDR3 is TGTGCCAGCAGTGAGAGTCTTTTTTTCTACAATGAGCAGTTCTTC. Its translation: CASSESLFFYNEQFF.

The genes are TRBV19 and TRBJ2-1, with D perhaps being TRBD1 or TRBD2 (6 bases each). Per germline, CDR1 LNHDA and CDR2 SQIVND (reference sequence). The CDR3 consists of 12 residues. V was shortened by 3 bases and J by 9 bases, with 9 bases between the two germline ends. The chain's CDR3 is CASSIGGPEQFF. CDR3 DNA sequence: TGTGCCAGTAGTATTGGGGGGCCTGAGCAGTTCTTC.

The chain uses TRBV27 and TRBJ2-7, with 9 bases matching TRBD2. V shed 0 bases, J shed 4 bases, and the junction held 10 bases outside the gene matches. The CDR3 consists of 17 residues. The germline CDR1 and CDR2 sequences are MNHEY and SMNVEV (reference sequence). CDR3 in amino acids: CASSLSRGLARYYEQYF. The CDR3 nucleotides read TGTGCCAGCAGTTTATCCCGCGGACTAGCGAGGTATTACGAGCAGTACTTC.

V and J are TRBV7-8 and TRBJ1-3, with TRBD1 as a possible D gene (6 bases). The V gene's germline CDR1 is SGHVS and CDR2 FQNEAQ. The CDR3 consists of 19 residues. The V gene lost 2 bases and the J gene lost 0 bases, with 20 bases spanning the gap. CDR3 sequence reads: CASSLLPALGGLSGNTIYF. The CDR3 bases are TGTGCCAGCAGCTTATTGCCGGCCCTGGGGGGCCTCTCTGGAAACACCATATATTTT.

The table lists this clone with a few counts. This chain links TRBV7-9 with TRBJ2-7; D ambiguous. This CDR3 is built from 11 residues. The V end lost 4 bases, the J end lost 8 bases, and 9 bases lay between the germline ends. Germline V lookup: CDR1 SEHNR, CDR2 FQNEAQ (reference sequence). CDR3 sequence (DNA): TGTGCCAGCAGCTCCATTACGCAGCAGTACTTC. It yields the protein CASSSITQQYF.

This clone was picked up a small number of times. V usage is TRBV15 and J usage is TRBJ2-2; D possibly matches TRBD1 or TRBD2 (5 bases each). With 0 bases removed from V and 0 bases from J, the gap between germline ends came to 11 bases. Per germline, CDR1 LNHNV and CDR2 YYDKDF (reference sequence). CDR3 length: 17 amino acids. The CDR3 nucleotides read TGTGCCACCAGCAGAGATTATGGGACCGCGAACACCGGGGAGCTGTTTTTT. It encodes CATSRDYGTANTGELFF. The variable domain in full, completed from reference TRBV15 and TRBJ2-2, reads DAMVIQNPRYQVTQFGKPVTLSCSQTLNHNVMYWYQQKSSQAPKLLFHYYDKDFNNEADTPDNFQSRRPNTSFCFLDIRSPGLGDTAMYLCATSRDYGTANTGELFFGEGSRLTVL.

This clone has a single count. The J gene is TRBJ2-7, the V gene TRBV11-2; TRBD1 agrees at 11 bases. There are 14 residues in the CDR3. Germline V lookup: CDR1 SGHAT, CDR2 FQNNGV. V lost 5 bases to trimming and J lost 6 bases; unmatched junction nucleotides: 6. This CDR3 reads CASSLGQGASEQYV. CDR3 sequence (DNA): TGTGCCAGCAGCCTTGGACAGGGGGCTTCCGAGCAGTACGTC.

V usage is TRBV5-1 and J usage is TRBJ2-3; no firm D call. Trimming pared 0 bases from V and 2 bases from J, leaving 7 bases between. Looked up from germline, CDR1 is SGHRS and CDR2 is YFSETQ. The CDR3 runs to 14 residues. DNA of the CDR3: TGCGCCAGCAGCTTGGCACGGACCACAGATACGCAGTATTTT. This sequence encodes CASSLARTTDTQYF.

This chain connects TRBV28 to TRBJ1-4, with D hard to call. The CDR3 consists of 16 residues. V dropped 4 bases and J dropped 0 bases, with 12 bases sitting between them. The germline gives CDR1 MDHEN, CDR2 SYDVKM. The CDR3 is CASSSPPIATNEKLFF. CDR3 sequence (DNA): TGTGCCAGCAGTTCACCGCCGATTGCAACTAATGAAAAACTGTTTTTT.